This TCR beta chain appears in the sequencing data of a study of blood T cell repertoires in COVID-19. Germline CDR1 MNHEY, CDR2 SVGEGT. Trimming removed 0 bases from V and 8 bases from J, with 11 bases in between. CDR3 length: 15 residues. The protocol was immunoSEQ multiplex PCR, while the TCRdb copy is restricted to in-frame clones and leaves out a portion. The repertoire holds 52,000 or so clones, with 90% as singletons. The TCR was taken from a woman at least 80 years old with acute or convalescent COVID-19. The sequenced material came from peripheral blood. The gene calls are TRBV6-2 or TRBV6-3 and TRBJ1-6, with D uncertain. CDR3 nucleotides: TGTGCCAGCAGTTACTCGAGTACCGGTCATTCACCCCTCCACTTT. Protein product: CASSYSSTGHSPLHF.